These 12 T cell receptor beta chains originate from one sample sequenced in a study of tumor-infiltrating lymphocytes in primary liver carcinoma. The roughly 20-31 mg bulk tissue piece was not sorted before simultaneous RNA and DNA extraction. Production of TCR beta cDNA used about 500 ng total RNA together with a constant-region primer. ARM-PCR, slightly modified, supplied the TCR beta libraries through three nested multiplex PCR rounds. The first two PCR rounds, nine to ten cycles each, used TRBV1-TRBV30 forward primers and a C-beta reverse primer. TCRdb re-analysed the multiplex PCR reads in MiXCR, keeping a single row per CDR3 protein. The sample lists fewer than 30,000 distinct CDR3 sequences; around 78% were seen once. Sequenced input: liver tumor tissue from sampling region 3. The subset is: tumor region T3, left-lateral pole. Every receptor here comes from a man aged 35 to 55 with primary liver carcinoma and hepatitis B virus infection.

The rearrangement links TRBV10-3 to TRBJ2-7; 7 bases line up with TRBD2. The CDR3 is 19 residues long. The V and J ends lost 7 bases and 0 bases, in that order; junction bases with no gene match: 21. Germline V gene sequence: CDR1 ENHRY, CDR2 SYGVKD. CDR3 nucleotide sequence: TGTGCCATCACCAAACGATCTGGAGTAGTGGGAGGGTTCTCCTACGAGCAGTACTTC. Its protein is CAITKRSGVVGGFSYEQYF.

Concerning this clonotype itself: Relative to the germline gene, one junction end is altered; a read error may explain this. The chain recombines TRBV14 with TRBJ1-1; 7 nucleotides line up with TRBD1. CDR3 length: 14 amino acids. Looked up from germline, CDR1 is SGHDN and CDR2 is FVKESK. CDR3 DNA sequence: TGTGTCAGCACCCTTCGCCGAGGGGGCATTGAAGCTTTCTTT. This sequence encodes CVSTLRRGGIEAFF.

The gene calls are TRBV4-2 and TRBJ2-2; tentatively, D is TRBD2 (5 bases). The germline V and J ends were trimmed by 3 bases and 1 base, with 18 bases remaining between them. CDR1 is LGHNA, CDR2 YNFKEQ, per germline. CDR3 length: 18 amino acids. CDR3 sequence: CASSQQRFSPVNTGELFF. The CDR3 bases are TGTGCCAGCAGCCAGCAGCGGTTTAGTCCGGTGAACACCGGGGAGCTGTTTTTT.

Concerning this clonotype: This may be a read error: a much more frequent sequence differs by one nucleotide. The DNA of the CDR3 is TGCACCAGCAATGGGGAGTCCTACGAGCAGTACTTC. Its protein product is CTSNGESYEQYF. The chain employs TRBV5-1 and TRBJ2-7; tentative D call: TRBD2 (5 bases). CDR1 and CDR2 (germline): SGHRS, YFSETQ. The CDR3 consists of 12 residues.

This clonotype was detected once. No conserved phenylalanine or tryptophan is present at the end of the CDR3, so a read error is the likely explanation. The rearrangement links TRBV5-1 to TRBJ2-3; tentatively, D is TRBD1 (6 bases). CDR3 length: 14 amino acids. CDR1 SGHRS and CDR2 YFSETQ come from the germline V gene. Here the CDR3 DNA reads TGTGCCAGCAGCGAGGGACACCCCACAGATACGCAGTATTAT. This translates into CASSEGHPTDTQYY.

To note about this clonotype: A junction boundary mismatches the germline segment, possibly from a read error. The V call is TRBV5-4, the J call TRBJ2-3, with D possibly being TRBD2 (6 bases). The CDR3 is 16 residues long. From germline, CDR1 is SGHNT and CDR2 YYREEE (reference sequence). The CDR3 coding sequence is TGTGCAAGCAGCAGTCTAGCAGGAGGGCGCCCAGATACGCAGTATTTT. Amino acid sequence: CASSSLAGGRPDTQYF.

As regards this clonotype: Since the CDR3 does not end with the conserved phenylalanine or tryptophan, this likely comes from a read error. The V gene is TRBV6-5, the J gene TRBJ2-2; no clear D. The germline V gene has CDR1 MNHEY and CDR2 SVGAGI. The CDR3 runs 13 residues. The V end lost 5 bases, the J end lost 7 bases, and 11 bases lay between the germline ends. The CDR3 nucleotides read TGTGCCAGCAGTGGCTACGGCGACGGGGAGCTGTTTTCT. Its translation is CASSGYGDGELFS.

J is TRBJ2-7 and V is TRBV6-1; a weak D match, TRBD2 (6 bases). Trimming left V 1 base short and J 6 bases short, with 16 bases between. Germline V gives CDR1 MNHNS, CDR2 SASEGT. The CDR3 is 15 amino acids. The CDR3 sequence: CASSEGDLGGIEQYF. CDR3 sequence (DNA): TGTGCCAGCAGTGAAGGGGACTTGGGGGGAATCGAGCAGTACTTC.

The chain uses TRBV4-1 and TRBJ1-1, with D tentatively TRBD1 (5 bases). This CDR3 has 15 amino acids. V was cut by 10 bases and J by 7 bases, with 25 bases left in between. In germline, CDR1 is MGHRA, CDR2 YSYEKL. The CDR3 DNA follows: TGCGCCATTAGCACCCTACAACCCGCGGGGGGTGAAGCTTTCTTT. Translation: CAISTLQPAGGEAFF.

In regard to this clonotype: A junction boundary mismatches the germline segment, possibly from a read error. The V gene is TRBV12-3 or TRBV12-4, the J gene TRBJ2-2, with D tentatively TRBD2 (5 bases). This CDR3 comprises 11 residues. The CDR3 DNA sequence: TGTGCCACCCTTGGAGCCGGGGATCTGTTTTTT. Encoded protein: CATLGAGDLFF.

As regards this clonotype: Germline and junction disagree at one end, which may indicate a read error. This sequence joins TRBV6-2 or TRBV6-3 and TRBJ1-5, with a tentative D call TRBD1 (6 bases). Germline V gives CDR1 MNHEY, CDR2 SVGEGT. CDR3 length: 13 residues. The CDR3 loop is CASSFPQGCTQHF. CDR3 in DNA: TGTGCCAGTAGTTTCCCGCAGGGGTGCACCCAGCATTTT.

Concerning this clonotype itself: The junction departs from the called germline gene at one end, perhaps through a read error. This chain uses TRBV4-2 with TRBJ2-2; D is ambiguous. Germline-derived CDR1 and CDR2 are LGHNA and YNFKEQ. This CDR3 is 18 amino acids long. CDR3 bases: TGTGCCAGCAGTCAGCATCGATTTAGTCAGGTGAACACCTGGGAGCTGTTTTTT. Translation gives CASSQHRFSQVNTWELFF.